This TCR beta chain stems from a study of monozygotic twins with inflammatory bowel disease. Study-level points and caveats: IBD patients shared fewer clonotypes with other individuals than healthy twins, especially patients with disease activity signs. It was in IBD patients that TCRbeta diversity (inverse Simpson) was lower than in healthy co-twins. Concordance status among twins (concordant versus discordant) showed no link to repertoire similarity, possibly from limited power.

TCRdb derives one entry per CDR3 protein from the 5' RACE reads, leaving out DNA. The sample table includes about 450,000 distinct CDR3 sequences. The CDR3 spans 14 residues. The V gene's germline CDR1 is DFQATT and CDR2 SNEGSKA (reference sequence). On this clonotype itself: The antigen remains undetermined.

This chain joins TRBV20-1 and TRBJ2-1. This clonotype was sampled from a human donor with ulcerative colitis or Crohn's disease, or a healthy co-twin of an affected twin (not recorded which). The specimen was blood. The CDR3 is CSARVQGSYNEQFF.